This T cell receptor (beta chain) is from a study of cytomegalovirus exposure and HLA in healthy donors. Findings of the study overall: There were a few CMV-associated chains whose specificity for CMV antigens was confirmed in vitro. In a later analysis, first-cohort TCR clusters were found to tend to co-occur in the approximately 110 validation repertoires. Most TCRs appeared rarely, but some public TCRs recurred in many donors. The study flagged around 160 TCR beta chains as cytomegalovirus-associated.

In the case of this clone: Its antigen is currently unknown.

Only in-frame clones appear in the TCRdb table, and some are missing; sequencing was by immunoSEQ multiplex PCR. The data show 110,000 to 150,000 clones, with about 95% seen just once and 1.5% to 2% held by the top ten. CDR3 length: 15 residues. V lost 1 base to trimming and J lost 2 bases; unmatched junction nucleotides: 4. Germline V gene lookup returns CDR1 SGHKS and CDR2 YYEKEE (reference sequence). Sequencing was performed on PBMCs. The chain is built from TRBV5-5 and TRBJ2-7; 9 bases are a match to TRBD1. The TCR comes from a man between 18 and 29 years old in good health and CMV-seropositive. In DNA, the CDR3 is TGTGCCAGCAGCTTGACCTGGGACAGGGCCTACGAGCAGTACTTC. This encodes CASSLTWDRAYEQYF.